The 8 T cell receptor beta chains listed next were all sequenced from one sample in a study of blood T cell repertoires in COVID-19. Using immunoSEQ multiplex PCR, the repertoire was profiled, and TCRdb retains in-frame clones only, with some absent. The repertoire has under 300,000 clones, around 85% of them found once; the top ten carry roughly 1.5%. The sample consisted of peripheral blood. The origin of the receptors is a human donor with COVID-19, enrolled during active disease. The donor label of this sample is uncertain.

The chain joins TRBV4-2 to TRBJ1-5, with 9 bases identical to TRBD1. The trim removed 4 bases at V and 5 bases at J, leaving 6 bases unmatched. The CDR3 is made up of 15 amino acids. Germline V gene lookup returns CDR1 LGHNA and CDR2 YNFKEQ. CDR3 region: CASSLRDRDHQPQHF. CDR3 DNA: TGTGCCAGCAGCCTCCGGGACAGGGACCATCAGCCCCAGCATTTT.

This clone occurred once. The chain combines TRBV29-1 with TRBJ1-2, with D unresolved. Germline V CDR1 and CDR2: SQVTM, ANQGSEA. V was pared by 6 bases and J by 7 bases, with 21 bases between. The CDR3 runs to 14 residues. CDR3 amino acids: CSVQTGIREGGYTF. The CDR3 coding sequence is TGCAGCGTCCAAACCGGGATCCGGGAGGGTGGCTACACCTTC.

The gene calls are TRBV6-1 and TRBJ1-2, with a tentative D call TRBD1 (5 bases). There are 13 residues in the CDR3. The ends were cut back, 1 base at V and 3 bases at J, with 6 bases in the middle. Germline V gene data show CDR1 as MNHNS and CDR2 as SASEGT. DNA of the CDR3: TGTGCCAGCAGTGAAGTGACAGACTATGGCTACACCTTC. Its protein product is CASSEVTDYGYTF.

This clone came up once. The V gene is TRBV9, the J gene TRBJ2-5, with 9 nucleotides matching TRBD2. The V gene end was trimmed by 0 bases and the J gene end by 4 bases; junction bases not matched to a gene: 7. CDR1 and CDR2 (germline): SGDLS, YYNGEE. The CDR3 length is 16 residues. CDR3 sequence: CASSVGPLLAGETQYF. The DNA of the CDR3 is TGTGCCAGCAGCGTAGGTCCCCTACTAGCGGGAGAGACCCAGTACTTC. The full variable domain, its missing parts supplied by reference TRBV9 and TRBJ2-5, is DSGVTQTPKHLITATGQRVTLRCSPRSGDLSVYWYQQSLDQGLQFLIQYYNGEERAKGNILERFSAQQFPDLHSELNLSSLELGDSALYFCASSVGPLLAGETQYFGPGTRLLVL.

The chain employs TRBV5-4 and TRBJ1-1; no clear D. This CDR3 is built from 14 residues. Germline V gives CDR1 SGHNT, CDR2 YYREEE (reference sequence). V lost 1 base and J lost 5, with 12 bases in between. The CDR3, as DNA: TGTGCCAGCAGCTTGAGGCAGGTTAAGACTGAAGCTTTCTTT. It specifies CASSLRQVKTEAFF. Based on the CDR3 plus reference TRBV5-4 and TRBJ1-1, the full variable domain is ETGVTQSPTHLIKTRGQQVTLRCSSQSGHNTVSWYQQALGQGPQFIFQYYREEENGRGNFPPRFSGLQFPNYSSELNVNALELDDSALYLCASSLRQVKTEAFFGQGTRLTVV.

Here the CDR3 DNA reads TGCAGTGCTATAAACTCCTACGAGCAGTACTTC. Protein sequence: CSAINSYEQYF. The chain has TRBV20-1 and TRBJ2-7; D not resolved. V lost 4 bases and J 0 bases, leaving 4 bases between the germline ends. Per germline, CDR1 DFQATT and CDR2 SNEGSKA (reference sequence). The CDR3 has 11 amino acids.

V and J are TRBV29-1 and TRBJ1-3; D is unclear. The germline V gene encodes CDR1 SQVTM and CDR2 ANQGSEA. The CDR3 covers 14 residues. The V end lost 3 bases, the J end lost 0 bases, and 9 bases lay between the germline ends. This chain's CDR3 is CSVERKNSGNTIYF. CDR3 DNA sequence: TGCAGCGTTGAGCGCAAAAACTCTGGAAACACCATATATTTT.

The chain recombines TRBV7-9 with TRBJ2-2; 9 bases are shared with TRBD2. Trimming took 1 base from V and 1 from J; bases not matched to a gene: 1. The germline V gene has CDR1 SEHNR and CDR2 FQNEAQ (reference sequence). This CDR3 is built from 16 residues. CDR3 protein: CASSLVAGVNTGELFF. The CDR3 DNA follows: TGTGCCAGCAGCTTAGTAGCGGGGGTGAACACCGGGGAGCTGTTTTTT.